This T cell receptor beta chain was identified during a study of blood T cell repertoires in COVID-19. This CDR3 spans 16 amino acids. The V and J ends lost 3 bases and 0 bases, in that order; junction bases with no gene match: 6. Germline loops: CDR1 SGHAT, CDR2 FQNNGV. Some clones are missing from TCRdb's copy, which holds only in-frame ones; the method was immunoSEQ multiplex PCR. The sample lists 60,000 to 80,000 clones, approximately 88% occurring once. Sample: peripheral blood. The gene calls are TRBV11-2 and TRBJ2-3; 7 bases are shared with TRBD2. The origin of this receptor is a woman between 65 and 79 years old with acute or convalescent COVID-19. CDR3 sequence: CASSFGRGSSTDTQYF. The DNA for the CDR3 is TGTGCCAGCAGCTTTGGGAGGGGATCTAGCACAGATACGCAGTATTTT.